This T cell receptor (beta chain) was found in a study of blood T cell repertoires in COVID-19. Study-wide context: The origin of the acute and convalescent COVID-19 samples was the United States, Italy and Spain.

CDR3 length equals 13 residues. With V trimmed by 5 bases and J by 5 bases, 5 bases remained unmatched. Enrolment of Seattle patients took place during active infection, and they were followed longitudinally. As originally analysed: From reference gene primer amplification, estimates of nucleated cell counts were derived. The data were produced by immunoSEQ multiplex PCR, yet TCRdb's version contains in-frame clones alone and is incomplete. That table supplies the V and J calls and clone size; D and trimming were determined from the DNA. The table records 75,000 to 85,000 clones, about 88% of them present only once.

The source material was peripheral blood. V usage is TRBV12-3 or TRBV12-4 and J usage is TRBJ1-1; 7 bases align to TRBD1. The TCR comes from a man aged 55 to 70 with COVID-19, enrolled during active disease. The CDR3 sequence is CASSKADRTEAFF. CDR3 nucleotides: TGTGCCAGCAGTAAAGCGGACAGGACTGAAGCTTTCTTT.